The clone carrying this TCR beta chain was seen once. This sample was included in a study of T cell responses to AZD1222 COVID-19 vaccine. Produced via immunoSEQ multiplex PCR; TCRdb's table is partial and in-frame only. The data show about 130,000 clones, 90% seen once. The sequences come from peripheral blood, collected on day 0 of AZD1222 vaccination. The origin of this receptor is an adult in good health.

The CDR3 sequence: CAWSAGQDLYGYTF. CDR3 DNA sequence: TGTGCCTGGAGTGCGGGACAGGACCTTTATGGCTACACCTTC. This chain uses TRBV30 with TRBJ1-2; the match to TRBD1 covers 8 bases. J was trimmed by 5 bases and V by 1 base; bases with no gene match: 6. CDR1 is GTSNPN and CDR2 is SVGIG in the germline V gene (reference sequence). The CDR3 sequence is 14 residues long.